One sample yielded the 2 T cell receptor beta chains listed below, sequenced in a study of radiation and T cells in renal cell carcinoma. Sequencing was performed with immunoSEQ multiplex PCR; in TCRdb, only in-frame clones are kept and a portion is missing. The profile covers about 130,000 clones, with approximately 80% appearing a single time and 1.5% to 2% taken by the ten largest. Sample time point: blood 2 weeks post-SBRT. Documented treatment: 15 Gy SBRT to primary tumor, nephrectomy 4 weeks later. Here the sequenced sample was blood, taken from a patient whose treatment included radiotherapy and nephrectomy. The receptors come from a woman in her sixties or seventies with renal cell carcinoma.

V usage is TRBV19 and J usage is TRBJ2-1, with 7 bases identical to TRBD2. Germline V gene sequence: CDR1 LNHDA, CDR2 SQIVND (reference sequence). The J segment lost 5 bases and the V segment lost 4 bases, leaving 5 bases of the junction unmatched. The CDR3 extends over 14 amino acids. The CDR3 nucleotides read TGTGCCAGTAGTAGTAGCGGGCCAAACAATGAGCAGTTCTTC. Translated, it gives CASSSSGPNNEQFF.

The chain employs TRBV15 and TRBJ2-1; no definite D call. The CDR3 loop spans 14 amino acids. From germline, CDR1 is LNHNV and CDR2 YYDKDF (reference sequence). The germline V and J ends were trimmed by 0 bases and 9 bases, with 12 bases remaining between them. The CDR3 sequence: CATSRDGREGEQFF. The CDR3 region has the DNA TGTGCCACCAGCAGAGACGGTAGAGAAGGTGAGCAGTTCTTC.